The 8 T cell receptor beta chains below were found in one sample sequenced in a study of tumor and adjacent non-tumor tissue in lung cancer. A modified ARM-PCR protocol with three rounds of nested PCR amplified TCRbeta. Each CDR3 protein is one row after TCRdb ran MiXCR on the multiplex PCR reads. The sample includes fewer than 90,000 distinct CDR3 sequences, 76% of them seen just once. The template was RNA from unsorted bulk tissue. Distant lung tissue was collected more than 3 cm away from the tumor edge. The sample was distant non-tumor lung tissue. The receptors come from a woman aged 45 to 65 with non-small cell lung cancer.

With respect to this clonotype: At one of its ends the junction is not consistent with the germline gene, which may arise from a read error. The V call is TRBV25-1, the J call TRBJ2-1; 9 nucleotides align to TRBD2. This CDR3 spans 14 amino acids. The germline V gene encodes CDR1 MGHDK and CDR2 SYGVNS. CDR3 sequence reads: CASNLAGLCNGQFF. The DNA for the CDR3 is TGTGCCAGCAACCTAGCGGGACTCTGCAATGGGCAGTTCTTC.

Comments on this clonotype: Relative to the germline gene, one junction end is altered; a read error may explain this. J is TRBJ2-7 and V is TRBV5-6, with TRBD1 identical over 7 bases. The CDR3 has 14 residues. CDR1 and CDR2 (germline): SGHDT, YYEEEE. CDR3 protein: CASSMWQGVYEQYF. DNA of the CDR3: TGTGCCAGCAGCATGTGGCAGGGGGTTTACGAGCAGTATTTC.

For this clonotype: The junction and the germline gene differ at one end; a read error may be behind it. The J gene is TRBJ2-7, the V gene TRBV6-5; 9 bases map to TRBD1. The CDR3 has 16 residues. CDR1 and CDR2 from the germline V gene are MNHEY and SVGAGI. The CDR3 here is CASRPIRTGDLYEQYF. Written as DNA, the CDR3 is TGTGCCAGCAGACCCATTAGGACAGGGGATCTCTACGAGCAATACTTC.

This clonotype was seen many times. This chain joins TRBV20-1 and TRBJ2-4; 8 positions agree with TRBD2. The CDR3 extends over 19 amino acids. V lost 0 bases and J lost 0; bases outside the gene matches: 13. From germline, CDR1 is DFQATT and CDR2 SNEGSKA (reference sequence). The CDR3 loop is CSARDPGASGLIAKNIQYF. The DNA for the CDR3 is TGCAGTGCTAGAGATCCGGGAGCTAGCGGGTTAATAGCCAAAAACATTCAGTACTTC.

A note on this clonotype: The junction shows a germline mismatch at one end, possibly a read error. The gene calls are TRBV30 and TRBJ2-1; D not resolved. The CDR3 extends over 11 amino acids. CDR1 is GTSNPN and CDR2 is SVGIG in the germline V gene (reference sequence). CDR3 sequence (DNA): TGTGCCTTGAGTGTAATATATGTGCAGTTCTTC. This codes for CALSVIYVQFF.

This clonotype has ten or more counts. This sequence joins TRBV6-6 and TRBJ2-7, with 8 bases matching TRBD2. V lost 9 bases, J lost 3 bases, and 16 bases stayed unmatched. Per the germline V gene, CDR1 is MNHNY and CDR2 is SVGAGI (reference sequence). There are 16 residues in the CDR3. CDR3 DNA sequence: TGTGCCAGTCGAAAAACCCTATTTAGCGGGGACTACGAGCAGTACTTC. Amino acids: CASRKTLFSGDYEQYF.

V usage is TRBV29-1 and J usage is TRBJ2-5; possibly TRBD2 for D (5 bases). Germline assignment: CDR1 SQVTM and CDR2 ANQGSEA. Trimming left V 5 bases short and J 4 bases short, with 11 bases between. CDR3 length equals 12 residues. Here the CDR3 DNA reads TGCAGCGTTCTAGGGAGTGTAGAGACCCAGTACTTC. Amino acid sequence: CSVLGSVETQYF.

Note on this clonotype: At one end, the junction sequence differs from germline, possibly due to a read error. As DNA, the CDR3 is TGTCCCAGCAGCCCGGGCGGGGTCTACGAACAGTATTTC. Translation gives CPSSPGGVYEQYF. This rearrangement joins TRBV11-2 to TRBJ2-7; D possibly corresponds to TRBD2 (6 bases). The CDR3 has 13 residues. Per germline, CDR1 SGHAT and CDR2 FQNNGV.